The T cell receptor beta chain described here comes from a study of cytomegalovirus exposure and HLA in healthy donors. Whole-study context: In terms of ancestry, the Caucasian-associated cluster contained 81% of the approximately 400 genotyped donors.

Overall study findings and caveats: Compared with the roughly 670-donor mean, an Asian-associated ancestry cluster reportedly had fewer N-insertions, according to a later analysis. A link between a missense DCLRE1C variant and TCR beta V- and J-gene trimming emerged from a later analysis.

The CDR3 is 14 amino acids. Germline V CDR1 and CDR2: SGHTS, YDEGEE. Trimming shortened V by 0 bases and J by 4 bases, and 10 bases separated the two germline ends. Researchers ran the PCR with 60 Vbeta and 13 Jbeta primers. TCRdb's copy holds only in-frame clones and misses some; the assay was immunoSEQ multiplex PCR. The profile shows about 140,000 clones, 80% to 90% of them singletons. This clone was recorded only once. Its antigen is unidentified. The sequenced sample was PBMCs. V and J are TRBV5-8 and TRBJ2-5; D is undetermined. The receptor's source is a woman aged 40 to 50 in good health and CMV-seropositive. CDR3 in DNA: TGTGCCAGCAGCTTGGGTCGGCGGCGAGAGACCCAGTACTTC. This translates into CASSLGRRRETQYF.